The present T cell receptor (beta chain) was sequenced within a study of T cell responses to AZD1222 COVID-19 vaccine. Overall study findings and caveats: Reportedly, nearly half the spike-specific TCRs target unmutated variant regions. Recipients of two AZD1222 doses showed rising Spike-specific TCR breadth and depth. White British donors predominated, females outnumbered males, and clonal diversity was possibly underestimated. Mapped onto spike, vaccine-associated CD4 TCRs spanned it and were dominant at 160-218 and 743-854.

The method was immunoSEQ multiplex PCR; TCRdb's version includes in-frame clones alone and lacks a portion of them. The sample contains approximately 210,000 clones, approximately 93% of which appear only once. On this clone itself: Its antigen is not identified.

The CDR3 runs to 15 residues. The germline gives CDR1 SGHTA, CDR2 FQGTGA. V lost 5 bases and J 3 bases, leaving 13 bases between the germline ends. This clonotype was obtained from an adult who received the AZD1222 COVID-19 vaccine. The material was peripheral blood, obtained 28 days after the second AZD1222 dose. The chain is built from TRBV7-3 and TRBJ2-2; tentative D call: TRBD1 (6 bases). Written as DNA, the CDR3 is TGTGCCAGCAGCCGCGACAGGCTGGACACCGGGGAGCTGTTTTTT. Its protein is CASSRDRLDTGELFF.